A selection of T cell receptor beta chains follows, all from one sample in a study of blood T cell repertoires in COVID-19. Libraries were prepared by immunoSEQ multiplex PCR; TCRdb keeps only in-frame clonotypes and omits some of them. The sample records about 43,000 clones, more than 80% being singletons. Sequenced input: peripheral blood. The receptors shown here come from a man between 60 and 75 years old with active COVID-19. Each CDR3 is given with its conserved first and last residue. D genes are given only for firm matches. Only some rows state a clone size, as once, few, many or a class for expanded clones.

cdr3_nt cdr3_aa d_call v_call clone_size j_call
TGTGCCAGCAGCTTTAGCGGGAGGGCGTACTTC CASSFSGRAYF TRBD2 TRBV7-8 - TRBJ2-7
TGTGCCAGCAGAGGGGAAGTGAGTCGCACAGATACGCAGTATTTT CASRGEVSRTDTQYF - TRBV3-1/TRBV3-2 - TRBJ2-3
TGTGCCAGCAGTCAGCGAGGAGAAAAACTGTTTTTT CASSQRGEKLFF - TRBV7-2 - TRBJ1-4
TGTGCCAGCTCACCTACACCCAGGGAGACCCAGTACTTC CASSPTPRETQYF - TRBV18 - TRBJ2-5
TGTGCCAGCAGCCGTACTTATGCGGATGAGCAGTTCTTC CASSRTYADEQFF - TRBV7-3 - TRBJ2-1
TGTGCCAGCAGTTTATCGGCGACAGGGGCGTACTATGAGCAGTTCTTC CASSLSATGAYYEQFF TRBD1 TRBV27 large TRBJ2-1
TGTGCCAGCTCAACGACTCCCAGCTCTGGGGCCAACGTCCTGACTTTC CASSTTPSSGANVLTF - TRBV18 - TRBJ2-6
TGTGCCAGCAGTGCTAGCGCAGGCAGCACAGATACGCAGTATTTT CASSASAGSTDTQYF - TRBV6-4 medium-sized TRBJ2-3
TGTGCCAGCAGCGTTAAGGTAGCGGGAGGGGAGACCCAGTACTTC CASSVKVAGGETQYF TRBD2 TRBV9 - TRBJ2-5
TGTGCCAGCAGCTTGGGACAGATGGAGACCCAGTACTTC CASSLGQMETQYF TRBD1 TRBV7-9 - TRBJ2-5
TGCAGCGTTGAAGATGGGGGGCTAGCGGGAGATTTGACAGATACGCAGTATTTT CSVEDGGLAGDLTDTQYF TRBD2 TRBV29-1 - TRBJ2-3
TGTGCCAGCAGTCAGGTGGGAGGGCCTATCTACGAGCAGTACTTC CASSQVGGPIYEQYF TRBD2 TRBV7-6 - TRBJ2-7
TGTGCCAGCAGCGACAACTTAGCGCCGAACTCCTACAATGAGCAGTTCTTC CASSDNLAPNSYNEQFF - TRBV9 - TRBJ2-1
TGTGCCAGCACCAACCCCCAGGCGGCTAGCGGGCAAGGACGTGGGTACAATGAGCAGTTCTTC CASTNPQAASGQGRGYNEQFF TRBD2 TRBV7-9 - TRBJ2-1
TGTGCCAGTAGTATGGGACAGTCTAGCAATCAGCCCCAGCATTTT CASSMGQSSNQPQHF TRBD1 TRBV19 - TRBJ1-5
TGTGCCAGCAGTCCGAGGATAACGTACAATGAGCAGTTCTTC CASSPRITYNEQFF - TRBV6-4 once TRBJ2-1
TGTGCCAGCAGCTACGGGACAGAAAGTAGCAAGCAGTACTTC CASSYGTESSKQYF TRBD1 TRBV6-5 - TRBJ2-7
TGTGCCAGCAGCCCGGGACAGGGATACTACGAGCAGTACTTC CASSPGQGYYEQYF TRBD1 TRBV6-5 - TRBJ2-7
TGCAGTGCTCCCCAGGGATACCTCTTC CSAPQGYLF - TRBV20-1 - TRBJ1-2
TGTGCCAGCAGCTTGGGGGGGTTCACTAATGAAAAACTGTTTTTT CASSLGGFTNEKLFF - TRBV7-2 - TRBJ1-4
TGCGCCAGCAGCCAAGATGGAAGGGGCCGGTGGAATGAGCAGTTCTTC CASSQDGRGRWNEQFF - TRBV4-1 - TRBJ2-1
TGTGCCAGCAGCCCCGTTAACAGGGCTGAGACCCAGTACTTC CASSPVNRAETQYF - TRBV9 - TRBJ2-5
TGTGCCAGTAGTGGTCTAAGAATGGCCGGGGGCAATCAGCCCCAGCATTTT CASSGLRMAGGNQPQHF - TRBV19 - TRBJ1-5
TGTGCCAGCAGCCCTGGAGGTAGAGCAACTAATGAAAAACTGTTTTTT CASSPGGRATNEKLFF - TRBV5-4 once TRBJ1-4
TGTGCCAGCAGCCCCCAGGGTTTAGCTAACTATGGCTACACCTTC CASSPQGLANYGYTF - TRBV9 - TRBJ1-2
TGTGCCAGCACCAAAAGGTGGACTAGCGGGAGGGTCGTCGAAGAGACCCAGTACTTC CASTKRWTSGRVVEETQYF TRBD2 TRBV27 - TRBJ2-5
TGCGCCAGCAGCTTGGCCGGGAGAACCGAGCAGTACTTC CASSLAGRTEQYF - TRBV5-1 - TRBJ2-7
TGTGCCAGCAGCGTATTCGTAGCGGGATTCAACACCGGGGAGCTGTTTTTT CASSVFVAGFNTGELFF TRBD2 TRBV9 once TRBJ2-2
TGTGCCAGCTCACCCTTCCCCCAGGACACTGAAGCTTTCTTT CASSPFPQDTEAFF - TRBV18 - TRBJ1-1
TGTGCCAGTAGTGGTCCGATTGGACAGGGGAACACCGGGGAGCTGTTTTTT CASSGPIGQGNTGELFF TRBD1 TRBV19 - TRBJ2-2
TGCGCCAGCAGCCCCGCCCTACTAGCGGAGACTGACACCGGGGAGCTGTTTTTT CASSPALLAETDTGELFF TRBD2 TRBV4-3 - TRBJ2-2
TGCGCCAGCAGCCACACTAGCGAGGACATTCAGTACTTC CASSHTSEDIQYF TRBD2 TRBV4-3 - TRBJ2-4
TGTGCCAGCAGTTTCAGGGTTTCCTCCTACGAGCAGTACTTC CASSFRVSSYEQYF - TRBV6-6 - TRBJ2-7
TGCGCCAGCAGCCAAACAGTAGCGGGAGACGGATCGCCCGGGGAGCTGTTTTTT CASSQTVAGDGSPGELFF TRBD2 TRBV4-3 once TRBJ2-2
TGTGCCATCAGATTGGGACTAGGACACAATGAGCAGTTCTTC CAIRLGLGHNEQFF TRBD2 TRBV10-3 - TRBJ2-1
TGTGCCAGTAGTAGCTGGACAGGACTTCCTGACTATGGCTACACCTTC CASSSWTGLPDYGYTF TRBD1 TRBV19 once TRBJ1-2
TGTGCCAGCAGTTCCTCATCGATTCAGGGGGCCTACACTGAAGCTTTCTTT CASSSSSIQGAYTEAFF TRBD1 TRBV28 - TRBJ1-1
TGTGCCACCGCGGGGACTAGCGTTCACAATGAGCAGTTCTTC CATAGTSVHNEQFF TRBD2 TRBV6-8 - TRBJ2-1
TGTGCCATCACCGAGGACAGGGGGCCGAACACTGAAGCTTTCTTT CAITEDRGPNTEAFF TRBD1 TRBV10-3 - TRBJ1-1
TGTGCCAGCAGTTTTATCTCAGGGGGCTCCCAGGAGACCCAGTACTTC CASSFISGGSQETQYF TRBD1 TRBV6-5 once TRBJ2-5
TGCAGCGTTGGGGCTAGCGGGAGTGACACCGGGGAGCTGTTTTTT CSVGASGSDTGELFF TRBD2 TRBV29-1 - TRBJ2-2
TGTGCCAGCAGCCCGCTTAGAGATACGCAGTATTTT CASSPLRDTQYF - TRBV7-9 - TRBJ2-3
TGTGCCAGTAGTATAGATCCAAACGGGGTAACGCAGCCCCAGCATTTT CASSIDPNGVTQPQHF - TRBV19 - TRBJ1-5
TGTGCCAGTAAGGAAGCGGGGGCTAGTAATGAGCAGTTCTTC CASKEAGASNEQFF TRBD2 TRBV19 once TRBJ2-1
TGTGCCAGCAGTGAAGCGCGGCTAGCGGCAGATACGCAGTATTTT CASSEARLAADTQYF TRBD2 TRBV6-1 - TRBJ2-3
TGTGCCAGCAGCGACAGAGCGGGGGTCAGCTCTGGAAACACCATATATTTT CASSDRAGVSSGNTIYF - TRBV7-9 - TRBJ1-3
TGTGCCAGCAGCTTCGGGAGGGGCACAGATACGCAGTATTTT CASSFGRGTDTQYF TRBD2 TRBV6-2/TRBV6-3 - TRBJ2-3